This T cell receptor (beta chain) was retrieved from a study of cytomegalovirus exposure and HLA in healthy donors. Points from the study as a whole: Presence/absence analyses supposed approximately even sequencing depth among donors. Being indistinguishable, some V segments were excluded, TRBV6-2 and TRBV6-3 among them. There were reportedly fewer N-insertions in an Asian-associated ancestry cluster than the approximately 640-donor mean, in a later analysis. Roughly 170 TCR beta chains were listed as cytomegalovirus-associated.

Regarding this clone: The antigen is undetermined.

The CDR3 is 16 amino acids. Per the germline V gene, CDR1 is SEHNR and CDR2 is FQNEAQ (reference sequence). The V end was cut by 5 bases, the J end by 0 bases, with 17 bases between. PCR primers comprised 60 Vbeta and 13 Jbeta primers. Assay: immunoSEQ multiplex PCR; the TCRdb copy retains only in-frame clones and omits some. The top ten clones hold around 8.8% of a sample with roughly 100,000 clones, 76% of them seen once. This rearrangement joins TRBV7-9 to TRBJ2-7, with TRBD2 as a possible D gene (6 bases). Sequenced input: PBMCs. The sequence was collected from a middle-aged man in good health and CMV-seropositive. In nucleotides, the CDR3 is TGTGCCAGCAGCCAGATTAGCGGATTCAGCTCCTACGAGCAGTACTTC. Its translation is CASSQISGFSSYEQYF.